This T cell receptor beta chain was sequenced in a study of PD-L1 blockade in urothelial cancer. Study at large: Atezolizumab therapy began for patients in about 2014, dosed at 1,200 mg intravenously every 3 weeks. Study patients had been treated with 0 to 3 previous chemotherapy regimens.

Per patient, between 1 and 8 samples were collected at pretreatment and on-treatment time points. After removal of 8 bases from V and 4 bases from J, the junction contained 5 bases not matched to a gene. This CDR3 comprises 13 residues. From germline, CDR1 is MDHEN and CDR2 SYDVKM. Only in-frame clones appear in the TCRdb table, and some are missing; sequencing was by immunoSEQ multiplex PCR. Of 100,000 or so clones listed, around 93% are singletons. The chain employs TRBV28 and TRBJ1-5, with TRBD1 matching over 7 bases. This TCR derives from an elderly woman with urothelial cancer. The sequenced sample was PBMCs, obtained around atezolizumab (anti-PD-L1) treatment. CDR3 nucleotides: TGTGCCAGCCAGACAGGGAGGAATCAGCCCCAGCATTTT. Translation: CASQTGRNQPQHF.